The clone carrying this T cell receptor beta chain has ten or more counts. Its antigen remains unidentified. This entry is derived from a study of response to subunit inactivated influenza vaccine. Study results and limitations: Authors suggested seasonal influenza vaccinations each recruit few new T cells.

V was clipped by 6 bases and J by 7 bases, with 22 bases between them. This CDR3 is built from 15 residues. TCRdb passed the RT-PCR reads through MiXCR, listing each CDR3 protein once. Of hundreds of thousands of distinct CDR3 sequences in the sample, approximately 18% were seen once. The TCR originated in a middle-aged man who received an inactivated influenza vaccine. Sample: PBMCs from blood, taken 5 days after vaccination. The chain couples TRBV12-3 or TRBV12-4 to TRBJ2-7; TRBD1 or TRBD2 may be the D gene (5 bases each). CDR3 sequence reads: CASSQKGPPLFEQYF. In DNA, the CDR3 is TGTGCCAGCAGCCAGAAGGGACCGCCGCTCTTTGAGCAGTACTTC.